This entry describes one T cell receptor (beta chain). Its antigen is unidentified. These data originate in a study of cytomegalovirus exposure and HLA in healthy donors. At the level of the study: Of the donors genotyped, some 400 in all, 81% fell in the Caucasian-associated ancestry cluster.

With V trimmed by 0 bases and J by 6 bases, 5 bases remained unmatched. This CDR3 has 15 amino acids. The germline V gene has CDR1 ENHRY and CDR2 SYGVKD. The study's findings and limits: The study flagged some 170 TCR beta chains as cytomegalovirus-associated. It was confirmed in vitro that a few of the CMV-associated chains were specific for CMV antigens.

Researchers ran the PCR with 60 Vbeta and 13 Jbeta primers. Clones were read by immunoSEQ multiplex PCR, and TCRdb kept only the in-frame ones, dropping some. The sample lists over 100,000 clones; almost 80% were seen once. The sample was PBMCs. The chain couples TRBV10-3 to TRBJ2-3, with 8 bases lining up with TRBD1. The receptor was derived from a female donor in good health and CMV-seronegative. The CDR3 DNA is TGTGCCATCAGTGAGTCGACAGGGGCCCTGGATACGCAGTATTTT. Encoded protein: CAISESTGALDTQYF.